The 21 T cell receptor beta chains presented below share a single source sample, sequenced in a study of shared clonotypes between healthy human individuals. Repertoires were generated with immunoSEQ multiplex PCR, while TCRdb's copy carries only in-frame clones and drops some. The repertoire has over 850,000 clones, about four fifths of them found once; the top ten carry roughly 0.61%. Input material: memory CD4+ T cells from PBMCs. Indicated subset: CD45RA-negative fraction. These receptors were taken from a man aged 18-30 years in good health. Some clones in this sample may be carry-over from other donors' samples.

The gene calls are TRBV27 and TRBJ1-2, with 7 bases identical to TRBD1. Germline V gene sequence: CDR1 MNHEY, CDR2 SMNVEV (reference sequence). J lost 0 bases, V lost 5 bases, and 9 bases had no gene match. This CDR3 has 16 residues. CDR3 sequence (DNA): TGTGCCAGCAGTCGACAGGGTTTCCCCACTAACTATGGCTACACCTTC. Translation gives CASSRQGFPTNYGYTF.

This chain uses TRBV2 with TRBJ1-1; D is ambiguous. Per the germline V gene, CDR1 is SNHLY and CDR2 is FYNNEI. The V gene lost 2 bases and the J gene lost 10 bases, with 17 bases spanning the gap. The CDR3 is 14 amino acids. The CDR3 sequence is CASSELEAGGRAFF. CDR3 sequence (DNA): TGTGCCAGCAGTGAATTGGAGGCAGGAGGGAGAGCTTTCTTT.

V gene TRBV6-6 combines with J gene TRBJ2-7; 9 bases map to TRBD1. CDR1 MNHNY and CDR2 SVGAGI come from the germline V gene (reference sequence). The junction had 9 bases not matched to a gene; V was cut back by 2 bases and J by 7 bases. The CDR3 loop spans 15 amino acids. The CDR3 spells CASSYQIQGAGEQYF. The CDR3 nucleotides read TGTGCCAGCAGTTACCAAATACAGGGGGCGGGGGAGCAGTACTTC.

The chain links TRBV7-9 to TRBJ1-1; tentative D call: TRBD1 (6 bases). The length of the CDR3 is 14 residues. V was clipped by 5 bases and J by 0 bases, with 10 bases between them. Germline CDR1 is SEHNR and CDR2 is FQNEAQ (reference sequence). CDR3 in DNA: TGTGCCAGCAGCGCGGGACACCTGAACACTGAAGCTTTCTTT. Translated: CASSAGHLNTEAFF. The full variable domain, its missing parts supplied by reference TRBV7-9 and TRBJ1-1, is DTGVSQNPRHKITKRGQNVTFRCDPISEHNRLYWYRQTLGQGPEFLTYFQNEAQLEKSRLLSDRFSAERPKGSFSTLEIQRTEQGDSAMYLCASSAGHLNTEAFFGQGTRLTVV.

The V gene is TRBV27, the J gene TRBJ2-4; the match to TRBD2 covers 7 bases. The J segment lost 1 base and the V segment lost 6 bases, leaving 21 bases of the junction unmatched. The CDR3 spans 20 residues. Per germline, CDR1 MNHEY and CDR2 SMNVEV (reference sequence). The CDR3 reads CASREGGPLRFAGAKNIQYF. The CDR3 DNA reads TGTGCCAGCAGGGAGGGAGGGCCGCTTAGATTCGCCGGGGCCAAAAACATTCAGTACTTC.

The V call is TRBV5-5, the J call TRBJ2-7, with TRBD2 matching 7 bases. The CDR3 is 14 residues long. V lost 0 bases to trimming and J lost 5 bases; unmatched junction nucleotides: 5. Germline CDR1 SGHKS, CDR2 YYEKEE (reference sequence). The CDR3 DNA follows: TGTGCCAGCAGCTTGGAGGGAGGGGAGGACGAGCAGTACTTC. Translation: CASSLEGGEDEQYF.

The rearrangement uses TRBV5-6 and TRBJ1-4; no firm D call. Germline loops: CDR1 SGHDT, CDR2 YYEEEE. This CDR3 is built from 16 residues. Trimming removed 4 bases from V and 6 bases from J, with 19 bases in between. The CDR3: CASSLRVGLDDEKLFF. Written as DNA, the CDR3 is TGTGCCAGCAGCCTTCGCGTAGGCCTAGATGATGAAAAACTGTTTTTT.

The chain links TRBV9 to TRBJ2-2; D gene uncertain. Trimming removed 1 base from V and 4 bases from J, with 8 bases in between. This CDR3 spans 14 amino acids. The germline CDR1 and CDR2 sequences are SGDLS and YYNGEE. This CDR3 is CASSVRVITGELFF. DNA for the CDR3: TGTGCCAGCAGCGTACGGGTTATCACCGGGGAGCTGTTTTTT.

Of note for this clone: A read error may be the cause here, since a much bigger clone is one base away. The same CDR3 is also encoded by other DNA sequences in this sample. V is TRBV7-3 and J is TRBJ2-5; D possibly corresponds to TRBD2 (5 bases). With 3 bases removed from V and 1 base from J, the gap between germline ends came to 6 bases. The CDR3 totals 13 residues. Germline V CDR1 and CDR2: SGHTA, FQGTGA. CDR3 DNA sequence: TGTGCCAGCAGCTTGCGGGCCCAAGAGACCCAGTACTTC. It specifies CASSLRAQETQYF.

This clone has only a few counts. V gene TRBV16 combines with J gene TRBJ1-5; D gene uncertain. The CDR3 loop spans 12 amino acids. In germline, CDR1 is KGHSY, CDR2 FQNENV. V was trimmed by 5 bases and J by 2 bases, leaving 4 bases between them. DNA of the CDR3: TGTGCCAGCAGCAAAGGCAATCAGCCCCAGCATTTT. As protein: CASSKGNQPQHF.

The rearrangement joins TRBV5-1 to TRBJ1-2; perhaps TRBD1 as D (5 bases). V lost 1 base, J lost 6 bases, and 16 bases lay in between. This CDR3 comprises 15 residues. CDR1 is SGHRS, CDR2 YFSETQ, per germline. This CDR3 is CASSLSRGGPDGYTF. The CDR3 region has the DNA TGCGCCAGCAGCTTGAGCCGTGGGGGTCCTGATGGCTACACCTTC. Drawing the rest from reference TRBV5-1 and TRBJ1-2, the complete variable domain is KAGVTQTPRYLIKTRGQQVTLSCSPISGHRSVSWYQQTPGQGLQFLFEYFSETQRNKGNFPGRFSGRQFSNSRSEMNVSTLELGDSALYLCASSLSRGGPDGYTFGSGTRLTVV.

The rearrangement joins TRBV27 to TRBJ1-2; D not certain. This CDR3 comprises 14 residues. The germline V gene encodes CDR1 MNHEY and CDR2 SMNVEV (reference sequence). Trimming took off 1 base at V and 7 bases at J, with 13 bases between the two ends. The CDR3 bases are TGTGCCAGCAGTTTATGGTCCACCGAGGGTGGCTACACCTTC. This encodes CASSLWSTEGGYTF.

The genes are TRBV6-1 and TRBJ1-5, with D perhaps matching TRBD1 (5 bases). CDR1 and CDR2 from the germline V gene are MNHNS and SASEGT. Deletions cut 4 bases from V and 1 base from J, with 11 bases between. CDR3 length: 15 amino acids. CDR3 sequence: CASSAGGVSNQPQHF. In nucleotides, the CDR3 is TGTGCCAGCAGTGCCGGGGGGGTAAGCAATCAGCCCCAGCATTTT.

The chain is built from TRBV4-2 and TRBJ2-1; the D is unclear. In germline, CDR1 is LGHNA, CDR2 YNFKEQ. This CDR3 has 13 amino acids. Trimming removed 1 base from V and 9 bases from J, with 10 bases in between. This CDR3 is CASSQGRAGEQFF. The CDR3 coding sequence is TGTGCCAGCAGCCAAGGTAGGGCCGGTGAGCAGTTCTTC.

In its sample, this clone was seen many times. The CDR3 here is CASLRTSGGANTGELFF. The CDR3 nucleotides read TGTGCCAGCCTAAGGACTAGCGGTGGCGCGAACACCGGGGAGCTGTTTTTT. J is TRBJ2-2 and V is TRBV19; 10 nucleotides match TRBD2. Trimming removed 9 bases from V and 0 bases from J; junction bases left unmatched: 10. This CDR3 is built from 17 residues. Germline CDR1 is LNHDA and CDR2 is SQIVND (reference sequence).

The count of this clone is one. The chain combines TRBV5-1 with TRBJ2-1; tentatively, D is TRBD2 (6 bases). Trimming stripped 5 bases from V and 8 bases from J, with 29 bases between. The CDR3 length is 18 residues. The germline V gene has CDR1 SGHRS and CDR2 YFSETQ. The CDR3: CASSFAPLSGRRGYEQFF. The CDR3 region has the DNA TGCGCCAGCAGTTTTGCCCCGCTTAGCGGTCGCCGGGGCTATGAGCAGTTCTTC. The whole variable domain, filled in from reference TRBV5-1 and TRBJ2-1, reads KAGVTQTPRYLIKTRGQQVTLSCSPISGHRSVSWYQQTPGQGLQFLFEYFSETQRNKGNFPGRFSGRQFSNSRSEMNVSTLELGDSALYLCASSFAPLSGRRGYEQFFGPGTRLTVL.

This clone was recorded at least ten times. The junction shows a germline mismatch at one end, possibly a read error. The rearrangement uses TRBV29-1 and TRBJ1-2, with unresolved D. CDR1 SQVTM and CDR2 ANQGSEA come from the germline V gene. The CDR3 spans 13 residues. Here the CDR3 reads CSVDWGGYNGYAF. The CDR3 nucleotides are TGCAGCGTTGACTGGGGAGGTTATAATGGCTACGCCTTC.

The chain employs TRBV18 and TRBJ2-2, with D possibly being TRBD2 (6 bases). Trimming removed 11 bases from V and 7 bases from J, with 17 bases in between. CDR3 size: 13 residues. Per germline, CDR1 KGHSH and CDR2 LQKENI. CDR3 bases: TGTGCCGCCACCGGAGGGGCGGTCGGGGAGCTGTTTTTT. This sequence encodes CAATGGAVGELFF.

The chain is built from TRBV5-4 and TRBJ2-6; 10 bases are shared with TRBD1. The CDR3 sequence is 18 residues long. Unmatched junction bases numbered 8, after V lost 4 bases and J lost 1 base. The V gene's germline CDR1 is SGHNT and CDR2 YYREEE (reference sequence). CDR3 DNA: TGTGCCAGCAGCCCCAAAGGGACAGGGGTTTCTGGGGCCAACGTCCTGACTTTC. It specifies CASSPKGTGVSGANVLTF.

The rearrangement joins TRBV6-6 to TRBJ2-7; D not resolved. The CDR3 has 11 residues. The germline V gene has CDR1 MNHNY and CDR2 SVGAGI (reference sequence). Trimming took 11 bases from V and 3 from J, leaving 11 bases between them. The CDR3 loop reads CAAGPSYEQYF. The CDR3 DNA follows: TGTGCCGCCGGGCCCAGCTACGAGCAGTACTTC.

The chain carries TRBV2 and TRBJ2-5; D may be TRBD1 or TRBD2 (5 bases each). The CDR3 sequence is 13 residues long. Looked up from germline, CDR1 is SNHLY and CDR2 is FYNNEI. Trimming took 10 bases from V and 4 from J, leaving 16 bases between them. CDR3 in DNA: TGTGCCACCCGGGGCCTTCCAGGAGAGACCCAGTACTTC. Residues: CATRGLPGETQYF.